This is a list of T cell receptor beta chains from one sample in a study of T cell responses to AZD1222 COVID-19 vaccine. TCRdb keeps only in-frame clones here, not all; method: immunoSEQ multiplex PCR. The data contain about 160,000 clones, 80% to 90% of them singletons. This material consisted of peripheral blood, taken on day 0 of AZD1222 vaccination. These receptors were obtained from an adult in good health. Each CDR3 is given with its conserved first and last residue. D genes are given only for firm matches. Clone size is stated in some rows and not others, as once, few, many or a class when expanded.

J,size,V,D,DNA,CDR3
TRBJ2-4,.,TRBV6-5,.,TGTGCCAGCCGCCCAGAACCGAAAAACATTCAGTACTTC,CASRPEPKNIQYF
TRBJ1-1,.,TRBV29-1,.,TGCAGCGCCAGCGGGGGGTCCGGCGGGAACACTGAAGCTTTCTTT,CSASGGSGGNTEAFF
TRBJ1-3,.,TRBV21-1,.,TGTGCCAGCGGATTAATATTATCTGGAAACACCATATATTTT,CASGLILSGNTIYF
TRBJ2-6,.,TRBV14,.,TGTGCCAGCAGCCGCCACCGGGAGTATGATGACTCTGGGGCCAACGTCCTGACTTTC,CASSRHREYDDSGANVLTF
TRBJ1-2,.,TRBV28,.,TGTGCCAGCAGTACGCAGGGGAGAGACTATGGCTACACCTTC,CASSTQGRDYGYTF
TRBJ2-1,.,TRBV4-1,.,TGCGCCAGCAGCCAGGGTAGTGTCGGGTCCTACAATGAGCAGTTCTTC,CASSQGSVGSYNEQFF
TRBJ2-2,.,TRBV19,.,TGTGCCAGTACTGAAGGACAGAACCTTCTTCGTCCCGGGGAGCTGTTTTTT,CASTEGQNLLRPGELFF
TRBJ1-1,.,TRBV10-1,.,TGCGCCAGCAGTGAGTCGAGAGGGTTGAGCACTGAAGCTTTCTTT,CASSESRGLSTEAFF
TRBJ1-2,few,TRBV7-3,.,TGTGCCAGCAGCTCATGGGAAGCCGTTTCTGGCTACACCTTC,CASSSWEAVSGYTF
TRBJ2-2,.,TRBV6-2/TRBV6-3,TRBD2,TGTGCCAGCAGCCAACTAGCGGGGGGGCTGGCCGGGGAGCTGTTTTTT,CASSQLAGGLAGELFF
TRBJ2-5,.,TRBV12-5,TRBD2,TGTGCTAGTGGTTTGGCTAGCGGAGAGACCCAGTACTTC,CASGLASGETQYF
TRBJ2-5,.,TRBV7-2,.,TGTGCCAGCAGCTTAACAGGGCACGAGACCCAGTACTTC,CASSLTGHETQYF
TRBJ1-6,.,TRBV12-3/TRBV12-4,TRBD1,TGTGCCAGCAGGGGACAGGGTTATTCACCCCTCCACTTT,CASRGQGYSPLHF
TRBJ2-5,.,TRBV9,TRBD2,TGTGCCAGCAGCGTAGGGACTAGCGGGGGTGTGGCCCAGTACTTC,CASSVGTSGGVAQYF
TRBJ1-2,.,TRBV28,.,TGTGCCAGCGAGGGACCGACCGGGACAAAAGGAGATGGCTACACCTTC,CASEGPTGTKGDGYTF
TRBJ2-1,.,TRBV9,.,TGTGCCAGCAGCGCTAAGGGTGAACACAATGAGCAGTTCTTC,CASSAKGEHNEQFF
TRBJ1-5,.,TRBV30,.,TGTGCCTGGAGTGTTGGGGGGGCGGTTCAGCCCCAGCATTTT,CAWSVGGAVQPQHF
TRBJ1-1,.,TRBV21-1,.,TGTGCCAGCAGCAAAAATTTGCCAGGGGGCTCTGAAGCTTTCTTT,CASSKNLPGGSEAFF
TRBJ2-7,.,TRBV5-6,.,TGTGCCAGCAGCCTGGCGGGCGGACCCTACGAGCAGTACTTC,CASSLAGGPYEQYF
TRBJ1-2,.,TRBV19,.,TGTGCCAGTAGCCCATCCCTGGCTAACTATGGCTACACCTTC,CASSPSLANYGYTF
TRBJ1-1,few,TRBV6-5,.,TGTGCCAGCACAAACCAACTGAACACTGAAGCTTTCTTT,CASTNQLNTEAFF
TRBJ2-2,.,TRBV7-3,.,TGTGCCAGCAGCTTAACCCTGAACACCGGGGAGCTGTTTTTT,CASSLTLNTGELFF
TRBJ2-1,.,TRBV5-1,.,TGCGCCAGCAGCTCTTTCGGGCTAGCAGTCGTCAATGAGCAGTTCTTC,CASSSFGLAVVNEQFF
TRBJ2-3,.,TRBV19,TRBD2,TGTGCCAGTGGAAGCGGGGGGACTACAGATACGCAGTATTTT,CASGSGGTTDTQYF
TRBJ1-1,.,TRBV20-1,TRBD1,TGCAGTGCTAGTAAGGGGGCCTCGAACACTGAAGCTTTCTTT,CSASKGASNTEAFF
TRBJ2-5,.,TRBV10-3,.,TGTGCCATCAGTGAGTCGAGTCGGGAGACCCAGTACTTC,CAISESSRETQYF
TRBJ2-4,few,TRBV19,TRBD1,TGTGCCAGTAGTATAACTAATCAGGGGGTTGTGGGAAACATTCAGTACTTC,CASSITNQGVVGNIQYF
TRBJ2-1,.,TRBV28,.,TGTGCCACCACAAAGGGCAAGACAAAGGGGCAGTTCTTC,CATTKGKTKGQFF
TRBJ1-1,once,TRBV5-1,.,TGCGCCCGCAGCTTGAGCTGGGGGGGGCAGGGCACTGAAGCTTTCTTT,CARSLSWGGQGTEAFF
TRBJ1-1,.,TRBV25-1,.,TGTGCCAGCAGTGTGGACACTGAAGCTTTCTTT,CASSVDTEAFF
TRBJ1-1,.,TRBV25-1,.,TGTGCCAGCAGTGAGGGCAGCTTTTCGAACACTGAAGCTTTCTTT,CASSEGSFSNTEAFF
TRBJ1-5,.,TRBV4-2,.,TGTGCCAGCAGCCGAGAAGAAGGGATGCCCCAGCATTTT,CASSREEGMPQHF
TRBJ2-2,.,TRBV7-3,TRBD2,TGTGCCAGCAGCTTCCTCGCGGGGGGAAGGAACACCGGGGAGCTGTTTTTT,CASSFLAGGRNTGELFF
TRBJ2-5,.,TRBV27,.,TGTGCCAGCAGTTTTTACGGACTCAAACTTAACTTC,CASSFYGLKLNF
TRBJ1-5,.,TRBV28,.,TGTGCCAGCGGGTTTAGGGGCAATCAGCCCCAGCATTTT,CASGFRGNQPQHF
TRBJ1-4,once,TRBV19,.,TGTGCCAGTAGTACCACTTGGCAGGGAGATGAAAAACTGTTTTTT,CASSTTWQGDEKLFF
TRBJ1-5,.,TRBV27,.,TGTGCCAGCAGTCCAAGGGGGTTAAATCAGCCCCAGCATTTT,CASSPRGLNQPQHF
TRBJ1-1,.,TRBV28,.,TGTGCCAGCAGCCTCGGTCTTTACACTGAAGCTTTCTTT,CASSLGLYTEAFF
TRBJ1-5,.,TRBV19,.,TGTGCCAGTAGTTGGGGAATATCGAGCAATCAGCCCCAGCATTTT,CASSWGISSNQPQHF
TRBJ1-5,.,TRBV27,.,TGTGCCAGCAGTTTATTTGGGGGGGTTGGTCTTCAGCCCCAGCATTTT,CASSLFGGVGLQPQHF
TRBJ1-5,.,TRBV6-1,.,TGTGCCAGCAGTGAGCGGGTTATCGGGCAGCCCCAGCATTTT,CASSERVIGQPQHF
TRBJ2-6,few,TRBV6-1,.,TGTGCCAGCAGTGAGTTACAGGGATCCTCTGGGGCCAACGTCCTGACTTTC,CASSELQGSSGANVLTF
TRBJ1-5,.,TRBV7-8,.,TGTGCCAGCAGCTTAACCCCCGGCGGGGGCCCAATCAATCAGCCCCAGCATTTT,CASSLTPGGGPINQPQHF
TRBJ2-1,.,TRBV5-1,TRBD2,TGCGCCAGCAGCATCGGGACTAGCGGGGGGTTAGGTGAGCAGTTCTTC,CASSIGTSGGLGEQFF
TRBJ1-3,.,TRBV9,.,TGTGCCAGCAGCACAGGGCAATGGGACACCATATATTTT,CASSTGQWDTIYF
TRBJ1-6,.,TRBV19,TRBD1,TGTGCCAGTAGTATACCCTCGACAGGGGGAGGTAATTCACCCCTCCACTTT,CASSIPSTGGGNSPLHF
TRBJ1-2,.,TRBV11-2,TRBD1,TGTGCCAGCGCGGGACAGGGCGTCCTAGGTGGCTACACCTTC,CASAGQGVLGGYTF
TRBJ2-5,.,TRBV9,TRBD2,TGTGCCAGCAGCCCCCTCCCTGCGGGGGGACTCCAAGAGACCCAGTACTTC,CASSPLPAGGLQETQYF
TRBJ2-3,.,TRBV20-1,TRBD2,TGCGGGACTAGGAGCACAGATACGCAGTATTTT,CGTRSTDTQYF
TRBJ1-2,once,TRBV30,TRBD1,TGTGCCTGGAGAGTCACAGGGGTATATGGCTACACCTTC,CAWRVTGVYGYTF